This TCR beta chain was captured by sequencing in a study of type 1 and type 2 diabetes patients. Amplification started from genomic DNA. The TCR beta CDR3 region was amplified using 30 forward and 13 reverse primers. In TCRdb, the multiplex PCR reads were re-called with MiXCR into one record per CDR3 protein. The sample consists of 280,000 or so distinct CDR3 sequences, roughly 50% of them appearing once. The source material was peripheral blood mononuclear cells (PBMCs). The sequence was obtained from a man between 18 and 35 years old with type 2 diabetes.

Here the CDR3 reads CASSEGPSQETQYF. In DNA, the CDR3 is TGTGCCAGCAGTGAAGGACCTAGCCAAGAGACCCAGTACTTC. This rearrangement joins TRBV6-4 to TRBJ2-5; D gene unclear. CDR3 length equals 14 residues. Germline assignment: CDR1 MRHNA and CDR2 SNTAGT. V lost 3 bases, J lost 1 base, and 9 bases lay in between.